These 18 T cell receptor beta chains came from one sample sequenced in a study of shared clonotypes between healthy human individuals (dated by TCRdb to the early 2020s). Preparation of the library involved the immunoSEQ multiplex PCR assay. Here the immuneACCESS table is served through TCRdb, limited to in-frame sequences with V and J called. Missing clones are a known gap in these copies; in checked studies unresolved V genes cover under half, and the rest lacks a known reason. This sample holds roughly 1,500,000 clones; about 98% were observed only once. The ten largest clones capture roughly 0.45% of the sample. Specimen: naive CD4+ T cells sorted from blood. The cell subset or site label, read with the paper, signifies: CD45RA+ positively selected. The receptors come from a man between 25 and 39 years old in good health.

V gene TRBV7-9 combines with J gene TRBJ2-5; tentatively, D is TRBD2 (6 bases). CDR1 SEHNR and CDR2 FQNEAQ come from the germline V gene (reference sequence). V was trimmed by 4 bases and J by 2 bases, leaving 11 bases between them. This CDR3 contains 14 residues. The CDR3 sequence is CASSSWRAQETQYF. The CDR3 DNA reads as TGTGCCAGCAGCTCCTGGAGGGCTCAAGAGACCCAGTACTTC.

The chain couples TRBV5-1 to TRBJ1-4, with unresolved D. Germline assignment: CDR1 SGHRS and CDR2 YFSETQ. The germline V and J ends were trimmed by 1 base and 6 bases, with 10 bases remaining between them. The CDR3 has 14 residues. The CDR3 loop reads CASSLIGSDEKLFF. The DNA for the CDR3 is TGCGCCAGCAGCTTGATTGGTTCGGATGAAAAACTGTTTTTT. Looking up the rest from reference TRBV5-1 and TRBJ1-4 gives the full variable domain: KAGVTQTPRYLIKTRGQQVTLSCSPISGHRSVSWYQQTPGQGLQFLFEYFSETQRNKGNFPGRFSGRQFSNSRSEMNVSTLELGDSALYLCASSLIGSDEKLFFGSGTQLSVL.

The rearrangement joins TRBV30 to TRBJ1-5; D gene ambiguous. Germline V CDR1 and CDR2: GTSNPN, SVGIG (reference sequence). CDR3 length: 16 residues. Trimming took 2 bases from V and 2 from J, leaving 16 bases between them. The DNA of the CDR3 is TGTGCCTGGAGTCAGACGATCGGACCGCGCAATCAGCCCCAGCATTTT. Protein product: CAWSQTIGPRNQPQHF.

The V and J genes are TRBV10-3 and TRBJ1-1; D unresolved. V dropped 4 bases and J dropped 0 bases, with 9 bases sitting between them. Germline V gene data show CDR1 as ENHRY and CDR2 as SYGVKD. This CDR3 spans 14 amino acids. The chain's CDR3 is CAISGGPLNTEAFF. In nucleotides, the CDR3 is TGTGCCATCAGTGGAGGTCCGTTGAACACTGAAGCTTTCTTT.

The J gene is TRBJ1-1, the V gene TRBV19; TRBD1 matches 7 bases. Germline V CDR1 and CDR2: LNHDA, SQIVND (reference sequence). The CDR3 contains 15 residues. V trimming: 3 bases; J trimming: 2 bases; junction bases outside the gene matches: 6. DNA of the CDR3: TGTGCCAGTAGTATCACAGGGGTACTAAACACTGAAGCTTTCTTT. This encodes CASSITGVLNTEAFF.

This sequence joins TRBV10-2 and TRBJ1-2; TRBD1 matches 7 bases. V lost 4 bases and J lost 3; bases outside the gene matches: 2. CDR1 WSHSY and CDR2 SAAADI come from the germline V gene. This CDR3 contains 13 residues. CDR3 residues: CASSAGTDYGYTF. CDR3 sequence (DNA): TGCGCCAGCAGTGCCGGGACAGACTATGGCTACACCTTC.

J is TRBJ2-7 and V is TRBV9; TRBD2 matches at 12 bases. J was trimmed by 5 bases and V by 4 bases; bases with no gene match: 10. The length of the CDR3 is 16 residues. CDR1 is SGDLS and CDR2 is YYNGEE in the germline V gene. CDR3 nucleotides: TGTGCCAGCAGCCCGTCTAGCGGGAGGGTACGGGACGAGCAGTACTTC. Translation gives CASSPSSGRVRDEQYF.

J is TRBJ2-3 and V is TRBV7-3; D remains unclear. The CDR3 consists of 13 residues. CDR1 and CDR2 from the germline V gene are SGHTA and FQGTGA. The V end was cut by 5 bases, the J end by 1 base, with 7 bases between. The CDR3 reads CASSPAGTDTQYF. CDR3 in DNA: TGTGCCAGCAGCCCCGCCGGCACAGATACGCAGTATTTT.

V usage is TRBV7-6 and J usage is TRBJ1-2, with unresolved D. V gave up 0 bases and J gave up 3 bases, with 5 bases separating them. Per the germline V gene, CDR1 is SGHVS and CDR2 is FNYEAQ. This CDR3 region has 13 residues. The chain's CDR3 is CASSLALDYGYTF. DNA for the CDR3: TGTGCCAGCAGCTTAGCTTTAGACTATGGCTACACCTTC.

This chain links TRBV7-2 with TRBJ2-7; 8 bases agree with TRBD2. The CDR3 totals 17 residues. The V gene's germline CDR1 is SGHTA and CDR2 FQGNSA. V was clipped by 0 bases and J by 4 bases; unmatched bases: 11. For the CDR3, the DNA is TGTGCCAGCAGCTTAGCGCTCGAGGCTAGCGGGCCTTACGAGCAGTACTTC. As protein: CASSLALEASGPYEQYF.

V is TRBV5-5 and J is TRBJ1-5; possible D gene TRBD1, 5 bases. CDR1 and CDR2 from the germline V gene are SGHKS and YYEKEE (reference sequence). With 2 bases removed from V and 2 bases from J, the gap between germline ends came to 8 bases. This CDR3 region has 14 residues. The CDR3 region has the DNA TGTGCCAGCAGCTTCCGGGACGGCAATCAGCCCCAGCATTTT. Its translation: CASSFRDGNQPQHF.

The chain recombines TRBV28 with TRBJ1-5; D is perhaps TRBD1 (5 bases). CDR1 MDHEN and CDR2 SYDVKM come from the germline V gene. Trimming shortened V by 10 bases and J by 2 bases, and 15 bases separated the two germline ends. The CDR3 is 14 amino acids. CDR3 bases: TGTGCCAATCGACAGTCGGGAGGCAATCAGCCCCAGCATTTT. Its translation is CANRQSGGNQPQHF.

The chain's CDR3 is CASEPVRGYEQYF. The CDR3, as DNA: TGTGCCAGCGAACCGGTTAGGGGTTACGAGCAGTACTTC. The chain links TRBV2 to TRBJ2-7, with D maybe TRBD1 (5 bases). V lost 8 bases and J 4 bases, leaving 15 bases between the germline ends. This CDR3 spans 13 amino acids. Germline values: CDR1 SNHLY, CDR2 FYNNEI. The variable domain in full, completed from reference TRBV2 and TRBJ2-7, reads EPEVTQTPSHQVTQMGQEVILRCVPISNHLYFYWYRQILGQKVEFLVSFYNNEISEKSEIFDDQFSVERPDGSNFTLKIRSTKLEDSAMYFCASEPVRGYEQYFGPGTRLTVT.

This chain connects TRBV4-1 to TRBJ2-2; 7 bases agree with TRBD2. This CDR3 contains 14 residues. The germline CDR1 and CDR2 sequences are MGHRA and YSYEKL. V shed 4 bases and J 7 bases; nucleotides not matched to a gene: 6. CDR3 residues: CASSLLAFSGELFF. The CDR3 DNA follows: TGCGCCAGCAGCCTACTAGCGTTTAGCGGGGAGCTGTTTTTT.

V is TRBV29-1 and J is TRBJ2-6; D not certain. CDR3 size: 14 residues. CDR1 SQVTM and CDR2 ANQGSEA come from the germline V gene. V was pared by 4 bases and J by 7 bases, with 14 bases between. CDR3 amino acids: CSVGVGIDANVLTF. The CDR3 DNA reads TGCAGCGTTGGAGTTGGCATTGACGCCAACGTCCTGACTTTC.

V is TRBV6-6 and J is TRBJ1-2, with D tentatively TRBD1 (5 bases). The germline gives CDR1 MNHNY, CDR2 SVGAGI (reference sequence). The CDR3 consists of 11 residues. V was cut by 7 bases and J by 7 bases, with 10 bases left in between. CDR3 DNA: TGTGCCAGCAATCCCGGGGGTGGCTACACCTTC. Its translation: CASNPGGGYTF.

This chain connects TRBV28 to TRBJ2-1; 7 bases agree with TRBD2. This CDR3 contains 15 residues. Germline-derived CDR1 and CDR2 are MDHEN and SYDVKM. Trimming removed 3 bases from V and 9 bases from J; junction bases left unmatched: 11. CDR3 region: CASSFGGRTAIEQFF. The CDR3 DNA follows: TGTGCCAGCAGTTTCGGCGGGAGAACAGCTATTGAGCAGTTCTTC.

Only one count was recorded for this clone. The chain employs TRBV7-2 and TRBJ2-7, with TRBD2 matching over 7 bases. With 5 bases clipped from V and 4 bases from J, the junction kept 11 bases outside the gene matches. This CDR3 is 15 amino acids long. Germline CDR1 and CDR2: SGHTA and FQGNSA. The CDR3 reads CASSQPAGVRYEQYF. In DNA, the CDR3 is TGTGCCAGCAGCCAACCGGCGGGGGTTAGGTACGAGCAGTACTTC.